The clone carrying this T cell receptor beta chain was seen repeatedly, ten times or more. Its specificity is unknown. The sample is drawn from a study of CD8 T cells in ankylosing spondylitis. Notes on the study in general: Reported data indicate significant enrichment of disease-linked clones within matched ankylosing spondylitis synovial fluid. One TCR beta motif, made up of several highly homologous variants, appeared characteristic of ankylosing spondylitis blood.

The TCR beta libraries were generated through quantitative 5'-RACE incorporating molecular barcodes. One entry per CDR3 protein results from TCRdb running MiXCR on the 5' RACE reads. Counted here are some 87,000 distinct CDR3 sequences, roughly 9.6% occurring once; the ten biggest clones make up over 4.5%. The CDR3 runs to 14 residues. Trimming took 2 bases from V and 2 from J, leaving 9 bases between them. Germline V gene sequence: CDR1 SEHNR, CDR2 FQNEAQ (reference sequence). Sequencing used blood, either unsorted or a sorted T cell fraction (not recorded which). The chain carries TRBV7-9 and TRBJ1-1; D gene uncertain. The receptor comes from a male donor with ankylosing spondylitis or in good health (not recorded which). Written as DNA, the CDR3 is TGTGCCAGCAGCTTAACGGGGATTAACACTGAAGCTTTCTTT. Amino acids: CASSLTGINTEAFF.